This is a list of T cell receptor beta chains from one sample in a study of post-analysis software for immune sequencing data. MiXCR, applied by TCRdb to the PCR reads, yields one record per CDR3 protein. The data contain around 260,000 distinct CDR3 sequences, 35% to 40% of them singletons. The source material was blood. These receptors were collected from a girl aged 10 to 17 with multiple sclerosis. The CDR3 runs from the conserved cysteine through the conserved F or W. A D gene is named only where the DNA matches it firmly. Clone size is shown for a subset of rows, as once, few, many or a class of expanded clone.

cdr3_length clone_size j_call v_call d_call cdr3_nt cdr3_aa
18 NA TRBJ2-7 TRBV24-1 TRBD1 TGTGCCACCAGTGGCTCCACTGGGTTAGGACAGGGCTACAATGAGCAGTACTTC CATSGSTGLGQGYNEQYF
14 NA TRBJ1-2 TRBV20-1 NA TGCAGTGCTAGAGTTGTAGAGGGCGGCTATGGCTACACCTTC CSARVVEGGYGYTF
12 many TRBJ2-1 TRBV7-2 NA TGTGCCAGCAGCTTATCGTGGCCGGAGCAGTTCTTC CASSLSWPEQFF
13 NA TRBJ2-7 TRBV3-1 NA TGTGCCAGCAGCCCGTTAGACTCCTACGAGCAGTACTTC CASSPLDSYEQYF
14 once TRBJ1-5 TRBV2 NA TGTGCCAGCAGTGAAGTGGGGTCCAATCAGCCCCAGCATTTT CASSEVGSNQPQHF
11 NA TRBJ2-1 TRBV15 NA TGTGCCACCAGCAAAGGGGATGAGCAGTTCTTC CATSKGDEQFF
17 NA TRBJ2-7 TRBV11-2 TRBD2 TGTGCCAGCAGCTCCTACCTACTAGCGGGAGGGACCTACGAGCAGTACTTC CASSSYLLAGGTYEQYF
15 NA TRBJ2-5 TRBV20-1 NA TGCAGTGCTAGGAAGACCGGGGGTTGGGGTGTGGAGCAGTACTTC CSARKTGGWGVEQYF
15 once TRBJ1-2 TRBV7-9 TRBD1 TGTGCCAGCAGCCGGACAGGGGCCAGTCAGGGTGGCTACACCTTC CASSRTGASQGGYTF
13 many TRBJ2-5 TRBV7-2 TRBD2 TGCGCCAGCAGCTTCGGGGGGCAAGAGACCCAGTACTTC CASSFGGQETQYF
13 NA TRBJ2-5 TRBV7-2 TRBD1 TGTGCCAGCAGCTCCCGGGACAGGCAAGAGCAGTACTTC CASSSRDRQEQYF
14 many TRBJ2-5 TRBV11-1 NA TGTGCCAGCAGCTTCGGACAGATCCAAGAGACCCAGTACTTC CASSFGQIQETQYF
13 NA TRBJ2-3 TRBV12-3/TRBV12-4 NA TGTGCCAGCCGGCGCACAGCGAAAGATACGCAGTATTTT CASRRTAKDTQYF
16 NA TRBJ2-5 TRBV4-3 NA TGCGCCAGCAGCCAGGCCGCCGGGTCTGGTCACGAGACCCAGTACTTC CASSQAAGSGHETQYF
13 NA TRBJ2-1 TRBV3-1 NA TGTGCCAGCAGGGGGGGCGGATTTAATGAGCAGTTCTTC CASRGGGFNEQFF
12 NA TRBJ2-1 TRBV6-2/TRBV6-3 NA TGTGCCAGCAGTACAGGGATTGGGCGGCAGTTCTTC CASSTGIGRQFF
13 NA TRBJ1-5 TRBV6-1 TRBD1 TGTGCCACTTCACCCGACAGGGATCAGCCCCAGCATTTT CATSPDRDQPQHF
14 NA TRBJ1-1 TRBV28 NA TGTGCCAGCACCCTCGGGGGGTTGAACACTGAAGCTTTCTTT CASTLGGLNTEAFF
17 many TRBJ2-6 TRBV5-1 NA TGCGCCAGCAGCTCCGGGACGGTTTACTCTGGGGCCAACGTCCTGACTTTC CASSSGTVYSGANVLTF
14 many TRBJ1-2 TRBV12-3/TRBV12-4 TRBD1 TGTGCCAGCAGGGAGGACAGGGGGCTCTATGGCTACACCTTC CASREDRGLYGYTF
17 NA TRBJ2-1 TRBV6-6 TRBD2 TGTGCCAGCAGTACCTTGACTAGCGGATCGACCTACAATGAGCAGTTCTTC CASSTLTSGSTYNEQFF
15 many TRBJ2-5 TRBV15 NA TGTGCCACCAGCAAGGTCGGGCGGGAAGCCAAGACCCAGTACTTC CATSKVGREAKTQYF
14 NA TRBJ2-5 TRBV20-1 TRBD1 TGCAGTGTTTCAACGACAGGGGGTCAAGAGACCCAGTACTTC CSVSTTGGQETQYF
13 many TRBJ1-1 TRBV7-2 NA TGTGCCAGCAGCTCTCTATCCAACACTGAAGCTTTCTTT CASSSLSNTEAFF
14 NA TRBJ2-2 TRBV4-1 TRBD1 TGCGCCGGCAGGCTCCAGGGGGACACCGGGGAGCTGTTTTTT CAGRLQGDTGELFF
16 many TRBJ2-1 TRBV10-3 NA TGTGCCATCAGTGAGTCGCGGCAGGGTCCTTACAATGAGCAGTTCTTC CAISESRQGPYNEQFF
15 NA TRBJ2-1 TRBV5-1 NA TGCGCCAGCAGCTTGGCCCTGAGTACGAACAATGAGCAGTTCTTC CASSLALSTNNEQFF
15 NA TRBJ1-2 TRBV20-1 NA TGCAGTGCTAGTCAATTCGGGGGGTTGGGCGATGGCTACACCTTC CSASQFGGLGDGYTF
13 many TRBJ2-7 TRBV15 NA TGTGCCACCAGCAGAGATTACACCTACGAGCAGTACTTC CATSRDYTYEQYF
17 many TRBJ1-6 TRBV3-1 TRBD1 TGTGCCAGCAGCCAAGATCGACCGGGACAGGGCCGGTCACCCCTCCACTTT CASSQDRPGQGRSPLHF
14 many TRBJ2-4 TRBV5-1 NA TGCGCCAGCAGCTTGGGTTGGACAGAAAACATTCAGTACTTC CASSLGWTENIQYF
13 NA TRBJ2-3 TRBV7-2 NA TGTGCCAGCAGTCAAGAACTCTCAGATACGCAGTATTTT CASSQELSDTQYF
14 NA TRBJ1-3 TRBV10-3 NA TGTGCCGTACGTCAGGAGAGCTCTGGAAACACCATATATTTT CAVRQESSGNTIYF
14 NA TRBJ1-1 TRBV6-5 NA TGTGCCAGCAGTCGCGGGGGGCTGGGGACTGAAGCTTTCTTT CASSRGGLGTEAFF
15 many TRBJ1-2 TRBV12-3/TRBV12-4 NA TGTGCCAGCAGTTTAGCTAGGACAGAAGGCTATGGCTACACCTTC CASSLARTEGYGYTF
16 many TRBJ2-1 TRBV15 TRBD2 TGTGCCACCAGCAGAGGGACTAGCGGGAAATACAATGAGCAGTTCTTC CATSRGTSGKYNEQFF
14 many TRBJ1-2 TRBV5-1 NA TGCGCCAGCAGCTTGGCCCCCAGAACCAATGGCTACACCTTC CASSLAPRTNGYTF
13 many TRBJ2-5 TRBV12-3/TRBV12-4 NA TGTGCCAGCAGTTTACCCCCCTCCACGGCCCAGTACTTC CASSLPPSTAQYF
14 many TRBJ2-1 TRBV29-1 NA TGCAGCGTCGGTCCCAGGCACAGCTACAATGAGCAGTTCTTC CSVGPRHSYNEQFF
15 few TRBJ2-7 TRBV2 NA TGTGCCAGCAGTGAAACTCGAACGTCCTACAATGAGCAGTACTTC CASSETRTSYNEQYF
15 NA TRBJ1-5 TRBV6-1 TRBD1 TGTGCCAGCAGTGGGGGGGACAGTAGCAATCAGCCCCAGCATTTT CASSGGDSSNQPQHF
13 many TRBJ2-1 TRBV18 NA TGTGCCAGCTCACCCGCCACGGATGGTGAGCAGTTCTTC CASSPATDGEQFF
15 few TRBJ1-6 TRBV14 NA TGTGCCAGCAGCCAAGGACATGCCCGACTATCACCCCCCCACTTT CASSQGHARLSPPHF
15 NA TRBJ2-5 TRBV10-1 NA TGCGCCAGGTTCCGGGACTCTCATTACTACAATGAGCAGTACTTC CARFRDSHYYNEQYF
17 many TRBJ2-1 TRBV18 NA TGTGCCAGCTCCCGATCCGGAGACTCCTTAATCCTCAATGAGCAGTTCTTC CASSRSGDSLILNEQFF